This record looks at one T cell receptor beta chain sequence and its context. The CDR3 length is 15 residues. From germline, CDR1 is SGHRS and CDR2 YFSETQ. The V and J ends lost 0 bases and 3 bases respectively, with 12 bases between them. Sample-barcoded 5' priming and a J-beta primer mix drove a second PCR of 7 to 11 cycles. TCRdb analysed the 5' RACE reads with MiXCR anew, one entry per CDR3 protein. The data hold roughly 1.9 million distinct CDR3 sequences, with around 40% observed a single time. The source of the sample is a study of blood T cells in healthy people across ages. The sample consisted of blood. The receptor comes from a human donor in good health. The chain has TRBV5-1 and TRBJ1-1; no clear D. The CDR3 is CASSLVGGRDTEAFF. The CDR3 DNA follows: TGCGCCAGCAGCTTGGTGGGAGGGAGGGACACTGAAGCTTTCTTT.